The entry that follows covers one T cell receptor (beta chain) sequence. Germline CDR1 LNHNV, CDR2 YYDKDF (reference sequence). The CDR3 length is 24 residues. V lost 0 bases, J lost 0 bases, and 24 bases stayed unmatched. These data come from a study of cytomegalovirus exposure and HLA in healthy donors. At the level of the study: Researchers previously reported finding fewer than 120 million unique TCR beta sequences from roughly 200 million T cells.

The PCR made use of 60 Vbeta and 13 Jbeta primers. The method was immunoSEQ multiplex PCR; TCRdb's version includes in-frame clones alone and lacks a portion of them. The sample has approximately 110,000 clones; about four fifths are singletons. Sequenced material: PBMCs. The clonotype originates from a woman in her twenties or thirties in good health and CMV-seronegative. The V and J genes are TRBV15 and TRBJ2-3, with 10 positions matching TRBD2. CDR3 loop: CATSRDPVPVMSGRASASTDTQYF. The CDR3, as DNA: TGTGCCACCAGCAGAGATCCAGTCCCCGTAATGAGCGGGAGGGCCTCGGCTAGCACAGATACGCAGTATTTT.